This T cell receptor (beta chain) was found in a study of shared clonotypes between healthy human individuals. Profiling relied on immunoSEQ multiplex PCR, and the TCRdb table lists in-frame clones only, not all of them. The data contain about 460,000 clones, around 77% of them singletons. The V and J ends lost 5 bases and 5 bases respectively, with 21 bases between them. The CDR3 has 16 residues. Germline V lookup: CDR1 MDHEN, CDR2 SYDVKM. The sequence derives from a middle-aged woman in good health. Some clones in this sample may be carry-over from other donors' samples. The chain joins TRBV28 to TRBJ2-5; TRBD1 or TRBD2 may be the D gene (7 bases each). The material sequenced was PBMCs. CDR3 sequence: CASSAPRGRETETQYF. DNA for the CDR3: TGTGCCAGCAGTGCCCCGAGGGGGCGGGAGACGGAGACCCAGTACTTC.